The rows below give T cell receptor beta chains drawn from one sample of a study of blood T cell repertoires in COVID-19. Profiled with immunoSEQ multiplex PCR; TCRdb holds only in-frame clones, not every one. The sample consists of around 12,000 clones, 90% of them appearing once. The sequenced sample consisted of peripheral blood. The receptors originated from a human donor with active COVID-19. The donor label of this sample is uncertain. Each CDR3 is given with its conserved first and last residue. A D gene is named only where the DNA matches it firmly. Part of the rows lack a size; the others show once, few, many or a class for expanded clones.

clone size	J gene	D gene	V gene	CDR3 DNA	CDR3 protein
.	TRBJ2-3	.	TRBV7-2	TGTGCCAGCAGCTTATCCCGAGATACGCAGTATTTT	CASSLSRDTQYF
.	TRBJ2-2	TRBD2	TRBV7-7	TGTGCTAGCAGCACCGGACTAGCGGGGGGGGCCGGGGAGCTGTTTTTT	CASSTGLAGGAGELFF
.	TRBJ1-5	.	TRBV20-1	TGCAGTGCTAGTTTGGCCACCGGGAGTCAGCCCCAGCATTTT	CSASLATGSQPQHF
few	TRBJ1-1	.	TRBV9	TGTGCCAGAGTAGTGCACACTGAAGCTTTCTTT	CARVVHTEAFF
once	TRBJ1-1	TRBD1	TRBV9	TGTGCCAGCAGCGTAGGAGGGGGCCAGAACACTGAAGCTTTCTTT	CASSVGGGQNTEAFF
.	TRBJ1-2	TRBD1	TRBV7-3	TGTGCCAGCAGCTTGACAGGGGGCAAAGCCTATGGCTACACCTTC	CASSLTGGKAYGYTF
.	TRBJ2-7	TRBD1	TRBV5-3	TGTGCCAGAAGCGACAAACCGGGACAGGGGCTCTACGAGCAGTACTTC	CARSDKPGQGLYEQYF
.	TRBJ2-7	TRBD2	TRBV6-4	TGTGCCAGGGGTCTAGCGGAAACCTACGAGCAGTACTTC	CARGLAETYEQYF
.	TRBJ2-7	.	TRBV4-3	TGCGCCAGCAAAACTAGCCTCAGCTCCTACGAGCAGTACTTC	CASKTSLSSYEQYF
.	TRBJ2-2	TRBD2	TRBV4-2	TGTGCCAGCAGCCAAGAGGTCCTAGCGGGGAGAACCGGGGAGCTGTTTTTT	CASSQEVLAGRTGELFF
.	TRBJ2-7	TRBD2	TRBV2	TGTGCCAGCAGACTACCGGGACTAGCGGGCGAGCAGTACTTC	CASRLPGLAGEQYF
.	TRBJ2-7	.	TRBV2	TGTGCCAGCAGTGAAGTGCGGGGCTCCTACGAGCAGTACTTC	CASSEVRGSYEQYF
.	TRBJ2-3	TRBD1	TRBV19	TGTGCCAGCGACACCGGACAGGGCACAGATACGCAGTATTTT	CASDTGQGTDTQYF
.	TRBJ2-1	TRBD1	TRBV24-1	TGTGCCACCAGTGATTCTTTGACAGGGTTCAATGAGCAGTTCTTC	CATSDSLTGFNEQFF
.	TRBJ2-2	.	TRBV6-5	TGTGCCAGCCTGAGCGGTCCCGGGGAGCTGTTTTTT	CASLSGPGELFF
.	TRBJ1-1	.	TRBV7-9	TGTGCCAGCAGCGGGGGGAGGGTATACACTGAAGCTTTCTTT	CASSGGRVYTEAFF
few	TRBJ1-1	TRBD1	TRBV6-5	TGTGCCAGCAGTTCGACAGGGTTAGACACTGAAGCTTTCTTT	CASSSTGLDTEAFF
.	TRBJ1-3	TRBD1	TRBV7-2	TGTGCCAGCAGCTTAGACAGGGGATCTGGAAACACCATATATTTT	CASSLDRGSGNTIYF
.	TRBJ2-5	TRBD1	TRBV4-1	TGCGCCAGCAGCCAAGGTGACAGGGCCGGCCCCAGGGAGACCCAGTACTTC	CASSQGDRAGPRETQYF
few	TRBJ2-2	TRBD1	TRBV6-5	TGTGCCAGCACCCGACAGGGGGACACCGGGGAGCTGTTTTTT	CASTRQGDTGELFF
.	TRBJ1-5	TRBD1	TRBV6-6	TGTGCCACCTCCCCTCCGGGACAGGGCACCTCCCACCAGCATTTT	CATSPPGQGTSHQHF
once	TRBJ2-7	.	TRBV2	TGTGCCAGCAGGATGGACAGCTCAGGGGAGCAGTACTTC	CASRMDSSGEQYF
.	TRBJ2-3	TRBD1	TRBV5-1	TGCGCCAGCAGCTTGGGAGACAGGGGGCAATCAGATACGCAGTATTTT	CASSLGDRGQSDTQYF
few	TRBJ1-5	.	TRBV30	TGTGCCTGGAGCCCAGGGCTCAATCAGCCCCAGCATTTT	CAWSPGLNQPQHF
.	TRBJ2-2	TRBD1	TRBV7-9	TGTGCCAGCAGTCGACCCGGGACAGGGAACGTTGACACCGGGGAGCTGTTTTTT	CASSRPGTGNVDTGELFF
.	TRBJ2-7	.	TRBV5-1	TGCGCCAGCAGCTTGCCCACCTACGAGCAGTACTTC	CASSLPTYEQYF
.	TRBJ2-5	TRBD1	TRBV7-2	TGTGCCAGCAGCCCGGACAGGGGGCAAGAGACCCAGTACTTC	CASSPDRGQETQYF
.	TRBJ2-1	.	TRBV7-8	TGTGCCATCGGCGGGGACTACAATGAGCAGTTCTTC	CAIGGDYNEQFF
once	TRBJ2-5	TRBD1	TRBV4-1	TGCGCCAGCAGCTCGCCAGACAGGGTTGCGGAGACCCAGTACTTC	CASSSPDRVAETQYF
.	TRBJ2-1	.	TRBV9	TGTGCCAGCAGCCCCACGGGGGGCGGGGGTTACAATGAGCAGTTCTTC	CASSPTGGGGYNEQFF
once	TRBJ2-2	.	TRBV6-5	TGTGCCAGCATCCGATGGTCCGGGGGCGGGGAGCTGTTTTTT	CASIRWSGGGELFF
.	TRBJ2-3	.	TRBV7-2	TGTGCCAGCAGCTTCGTTCGGGGCACAGATACGCAGTATTTT	CASSFVRGTDTQYF
.	TRBJ1-4	TRBD1	TRBV5-6	TGTGCCAGCAGCTTTGGTGGGACAGGGGGGGAAAAACTGTTTTTT	CASSFGGTGGEKLFF
few	TRBJ1-3	.	TRBV19	TGTGCCAGTAGTCCGAAGCAGGGGCACTCTGGAAACACCATATATTTT	CASSPKQGHSGNTIYF
.	TRBJ2-7	.	TRBV7-9	TGTGCCAGCAGCTTAACGACTAGTTTCGAGCAGTACTTC	CASSLTTSFEQYF
.	TRBJ2-7	.	TRBV6-5	TGTGCCAGCAGTTCCGGGTCCTACGAGCAGTACTTC	CASSSGSYEQYF
.	TRBJ1-5	.	TRBV5-5	TGTGCCAGCAGCTTGGCGGAGGGTACGTATCAGCCCCAGCATTTT	CASSLAEGTYQPQHF